In its sample, the clone carrying this T cell receptor beta chain was seen a few times. The antigen is not known. Generated by immunoSEQ multiplex PCR, the TCRdb table keeps only in-frame clones and is missing some. The sample carries 100,000 to 150,000 clones, 85% to 90% recorded once. The record originates from a study of cytomegalovirus exposure and HLA in healthy donors. Study conclusions and caveats: In vitro, three CMV-associated chains proved specific for CMV antigens. The listing of approximately 160 TCR beta chains classed them as cytomegalovirus-associated. Reports showed the classifier diagnosing cytomegalovirus status with high specificity and sensitivity. The TCR clusters that emerged in the first cohort tended, a later analysis found, to co-occur in the roughly 120 validation repertoires.

The CDR3 has 15 residues. V shed 3 bases and J shed 5 bases, with 14 bases lying between them. Germline-derived CDR1 and CDR2 are SGHTA and FQGNSA. V gene TRBV7-2 combines with J gene TRBJ2-1; weak D call: TRBD2 (6 bases). The sequence was obtained from a young woman in good health and CMV-seronegative. Input material: PBMCs. The CDR3 DNA follows: TGTGCCAGCAGCTTCCCTCTAGCGAGTAACAATGAGCAGTTCTTC. Amino acids: CASSFPLASNNEQFF.